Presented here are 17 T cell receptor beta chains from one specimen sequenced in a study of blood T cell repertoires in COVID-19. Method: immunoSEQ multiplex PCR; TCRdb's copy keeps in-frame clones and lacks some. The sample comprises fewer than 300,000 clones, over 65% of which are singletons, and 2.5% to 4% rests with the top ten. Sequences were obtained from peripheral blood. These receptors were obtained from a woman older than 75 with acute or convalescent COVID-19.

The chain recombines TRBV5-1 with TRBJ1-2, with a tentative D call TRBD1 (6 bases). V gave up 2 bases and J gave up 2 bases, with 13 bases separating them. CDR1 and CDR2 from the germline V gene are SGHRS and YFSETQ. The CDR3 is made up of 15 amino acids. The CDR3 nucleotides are TGCGCCAGCAGCTTAGGGACATTGTCCAACTATGGCTACACCTTC. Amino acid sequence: CASSLGTLSNYGYTF.

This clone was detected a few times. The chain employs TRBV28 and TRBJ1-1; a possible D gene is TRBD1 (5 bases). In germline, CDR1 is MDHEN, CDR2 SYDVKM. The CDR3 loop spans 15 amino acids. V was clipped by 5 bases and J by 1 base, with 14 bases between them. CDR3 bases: TGTGCCAGCAGTCAAGGGGTGGTGGGGAACACTGAAGCTTTCTTT. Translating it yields CASSQGVVGNTEAFF.

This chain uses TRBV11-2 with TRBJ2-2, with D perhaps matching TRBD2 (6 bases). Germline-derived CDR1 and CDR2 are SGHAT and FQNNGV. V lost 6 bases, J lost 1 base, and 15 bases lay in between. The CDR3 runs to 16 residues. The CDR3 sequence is CASRKWGLRNTGELFF. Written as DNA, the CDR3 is TGTGCCAGCAGAAAATGGGGACTCCGGAACACCGGGGAGCTGTTTTTT. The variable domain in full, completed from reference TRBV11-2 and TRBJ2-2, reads EAGVAQSPRYKIIEKRQSVAFWCNPISGHATLYWYQQILGQGPKLLIQFQNNGVVDDSQLPKDRFSAERLKGVDSTLKIQPAKLEDSAVYLCASRKWGLRNTGELFFGEGSRLTVL.

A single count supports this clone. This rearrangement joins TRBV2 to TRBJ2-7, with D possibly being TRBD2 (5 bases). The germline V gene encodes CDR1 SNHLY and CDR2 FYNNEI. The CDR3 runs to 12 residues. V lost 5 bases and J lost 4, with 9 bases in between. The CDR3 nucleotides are TGTGCCAGCAGTAGGACTGAATACGAGCAGTACTTC. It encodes CASSRTEYEQYF.

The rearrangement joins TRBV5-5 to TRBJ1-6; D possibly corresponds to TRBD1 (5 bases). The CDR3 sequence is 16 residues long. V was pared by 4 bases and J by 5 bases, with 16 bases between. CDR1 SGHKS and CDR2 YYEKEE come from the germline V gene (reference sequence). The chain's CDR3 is CASSPPGGVNNSPLHF. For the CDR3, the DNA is TGTGCCAGCAGCCCGCCAGGAGGGGTGAATAATTCACCCCTCCACTTT.

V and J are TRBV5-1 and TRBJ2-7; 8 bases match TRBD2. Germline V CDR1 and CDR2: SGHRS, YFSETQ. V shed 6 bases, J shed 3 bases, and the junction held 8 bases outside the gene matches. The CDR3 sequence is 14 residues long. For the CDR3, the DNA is TGCGCCAGCAAGCGAGTCAGCGGGAGCTACGAGCAGTACTTC. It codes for CASKRVSGSYEQYF.

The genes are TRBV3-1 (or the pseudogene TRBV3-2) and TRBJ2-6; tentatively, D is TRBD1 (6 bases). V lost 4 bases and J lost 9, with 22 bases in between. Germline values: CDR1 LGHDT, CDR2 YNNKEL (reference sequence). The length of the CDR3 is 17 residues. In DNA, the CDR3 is TGTGCCAGCAGCCCCCGAGGCCCGCAGGGGAAAGGCAACGTCCTGACTTTC. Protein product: CASSPRGPQGKGNVLTF.

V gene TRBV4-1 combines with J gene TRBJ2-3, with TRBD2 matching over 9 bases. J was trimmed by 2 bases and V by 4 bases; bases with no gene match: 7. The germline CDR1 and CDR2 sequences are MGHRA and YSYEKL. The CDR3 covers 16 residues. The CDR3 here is CASSLGLARNTDTQYF. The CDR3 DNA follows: TGCGCCAGCAGCCTCGGACTAGCGCGGAACACAGATACGCAGTATTTT.

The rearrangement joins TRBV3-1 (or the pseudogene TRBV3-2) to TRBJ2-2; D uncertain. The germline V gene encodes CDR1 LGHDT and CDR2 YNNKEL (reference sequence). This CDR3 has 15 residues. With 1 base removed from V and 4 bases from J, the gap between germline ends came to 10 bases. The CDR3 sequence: CASSQGSLSTGELFF. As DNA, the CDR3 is TGTGCCAGCAGCCAAGGGTCTTTGAGCACCGGGGAGCTGTTTTTT.

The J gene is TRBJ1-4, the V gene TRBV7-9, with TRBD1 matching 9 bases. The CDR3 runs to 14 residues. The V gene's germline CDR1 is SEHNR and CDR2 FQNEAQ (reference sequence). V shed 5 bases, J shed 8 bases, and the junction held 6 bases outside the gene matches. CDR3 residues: CASSLTGGEEKLFF. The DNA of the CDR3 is TGTGCCAGCAGCCTCACAGGGGGCGAAGAAAAACTGTTTTTT.

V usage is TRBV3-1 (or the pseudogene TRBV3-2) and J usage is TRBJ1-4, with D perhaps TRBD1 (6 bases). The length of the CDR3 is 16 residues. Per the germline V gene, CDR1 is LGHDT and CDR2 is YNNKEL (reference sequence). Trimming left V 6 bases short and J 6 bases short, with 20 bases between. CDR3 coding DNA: TGTGCCAGCAGGCGGACAGCCCAATTCGGTGATGAAAAACTGTTTTTT. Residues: CASRRTAQFGDEKLFF.

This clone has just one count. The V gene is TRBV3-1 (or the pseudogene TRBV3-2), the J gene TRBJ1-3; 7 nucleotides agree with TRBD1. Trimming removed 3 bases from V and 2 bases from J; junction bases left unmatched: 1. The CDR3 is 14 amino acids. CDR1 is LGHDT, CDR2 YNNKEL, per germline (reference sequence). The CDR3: CASSHQGAGNTIYF. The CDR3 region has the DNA TGTGCCAGCAGCCACCAGGGGGCTGGAAACACCATATATTTT.

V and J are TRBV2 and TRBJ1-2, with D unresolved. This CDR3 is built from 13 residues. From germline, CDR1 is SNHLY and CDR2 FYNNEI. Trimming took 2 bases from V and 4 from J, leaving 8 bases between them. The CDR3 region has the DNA TGTGCCAGCAGTGAAAGACAAAGCTATGGCTACACCTTC. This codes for CASSERQSYGYTF.

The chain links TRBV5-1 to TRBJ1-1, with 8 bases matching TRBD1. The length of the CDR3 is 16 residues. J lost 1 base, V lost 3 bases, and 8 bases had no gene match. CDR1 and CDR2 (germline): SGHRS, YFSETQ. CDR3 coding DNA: TGCGCCAGCAGCTCGGGGACAGGAGTATCGAACACTGAAGCTTTCTTT. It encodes CASSSGTGVSNTEAFF.

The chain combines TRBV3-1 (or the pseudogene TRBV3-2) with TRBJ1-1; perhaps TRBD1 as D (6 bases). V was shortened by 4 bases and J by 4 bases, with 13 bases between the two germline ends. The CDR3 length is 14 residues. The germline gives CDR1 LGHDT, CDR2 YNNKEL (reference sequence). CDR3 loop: CASSRNREGTEAFF. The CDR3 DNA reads TGTGCCAGCAGCCGGAACAGGGAAGGCACTGAAGCTTTCTTT.

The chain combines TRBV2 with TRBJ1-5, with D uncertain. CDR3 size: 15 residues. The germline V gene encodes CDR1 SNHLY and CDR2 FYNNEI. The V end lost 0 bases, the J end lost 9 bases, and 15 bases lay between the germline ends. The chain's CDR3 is CASSEAEQFYGPQHF. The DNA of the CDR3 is TGTGCCAGCAGTGAAGCTGAACAGTTCTATGGGCCCCAGCATTTT.

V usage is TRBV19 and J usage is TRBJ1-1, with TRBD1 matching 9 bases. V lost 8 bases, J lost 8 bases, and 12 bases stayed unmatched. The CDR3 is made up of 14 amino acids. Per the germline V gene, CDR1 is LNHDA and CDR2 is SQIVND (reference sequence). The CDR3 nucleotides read TGTGCCAGTGACCAGGGACAGGGCATTTCGGAAGCTTTCTTT. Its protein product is CASDQGQGISEAFF.